These 26 T cell receptor beta chains came from one sample sequenced in a study of blood T cell repertoires in COVID-19. TCRdb keeps only in-frame clones here, not all; method: immunoSEQ multiplex PCR. The table lists roughly 230,000 clones, 70% to 90% of them singletons. Source material: PBMCs or T cells enriched from blood (not recorded which). These receptors originate from a woman in her forties or fifties who had been exposed to COVID-19.

The chain couples TRBV19 to TRBJ1-1; D is perhaps TRBD1 (5 bases). This CDR3 has 13 amino acids. Looked up from germline, CDR1 is LNHDA and CDR2 is SQIVND (reference sequence). The V end was cut by 6 bases, the J end by 1 base, with 9 bases between. The CDR3 region is CASRPQGNTEAFF. The CDR3 DNA reads TGTGCCAGTAGACCCCAGGGGAACACTGAAGCTTTCTTT.

This chain links TRBV11-3 with TRBJ2-5; 7 nucleotides line up with TRBD1. The V segment lost 4 bases and the J segment 7 bases; nucleotides outside the gene matches: 9. The CDR3 runs 14 residues. Germline CDR1 is SGHNT and CDR2 is YENEEA. This CDR3 is CASSSDRDGGTQYF. The CDR3, as DNA: TGTGCCAGCAGCTCCGACAGGGATGGGGGGACCCAGTACTTC. The full variable domain, rest sourced from reference TRBV11-3 and TRBJ2-5, is EAGVVQSPRYKIIEKKQPVAFWCNPISGHNTLYWYLQNLGQGPELLIRYENEEAVDDSQLPKDRFSAERLKGVDSTLKIQPAELGDSAVYLCASSSDRDGGTQYFGPGTRLLVL.

The V call is TRBV19, the J call TRBJ1-1, with 8 bases that match TRBD1. V shed 11 bases, J shed 7 bases, and the junction held 12 bases outside the gene matches. The V gene's germline CDR1 is LNHDA and CDR2 SQIVND (reference sequence). The CDR3 runs to 13 residues. The CDR3 region is CAVLDRGRGEAFF. CDR3 in DNA: TGTGCCGTATTAGACAGGGGAAGGGGTGAAGCTTTCTTT.

The chain employs TRBV7-2 and TRBJ2-2; 11 bases are a match to TRBD2. The CDR3 has 18 amino acids. Looked up from germline, CDR1 is SGHTA and CDR2 is FQGNSA. The V segment lost 5 bases and the J segment 5 bases; nucleotides outside the gene matches: 13. Here the CDR3 reads CASSPVELAGEGTGELFF. The CDR3 bases are TGTGCCAGCAGCCCCGTTGAACTAGCGGGAGAAGGAACCGGGGAGCTGTTTTTT.

The V and J genes are TRBV13 and TRBJ2-5; D possibly corresponds to TRBD1 (5 bases). Trimming took off 6 bases at V and 3 bases at J, with 20 bases between the two ends. Germline lookup yields CDR1 PRHDT and CDR2 FYEKMQ (reference sequence). The CDR3 is made up of 16 amino acids. CDR3 DNA: TGTGCCAGCAGTACGTGCCTTTCAGGGATAGAAGAGACCCAGTACTTC. It yields the protein CASSTCLSGIEETQYF.

The V call is TRBV27, the J call TRBJ1-1; 7 bases are a match to TRBD1. This CDR3 has 16 amino acids. From germline, CDR1 is MNHEY and CDR2 SMNVEV (reference sequence). The junction had 17 bases not matched to a gene; V was cut back by 11 bases and J by 2 bases. The CDR3 reads CASSQGQTIINTEAFF. The CDR3 DNA sequence: TGTGCCTCATCCCAGGGACAGACGATAATTAACACTGAAGCTTTCTTT.

The rearrangement links TRBV10-3 to TRBJ1-1; no clear D. The ends were cut back, 8 bases at V and 4 bases at J, with 14 bases in the middle. CDR3 length: 13 residues. Germline CDR1 is ENHRY and CDR2 is SYGVKD. CDR3 protein: CAIGEREGTEAFF. CDR3 DNA sequence: TGTGCCATCGGCGAACGGGAGGGCACTGAAGCTTTCTTT.

The sample holds a few counts of this clone. J is TRBJ2-5 and V is TRBV6-2 or TRBV6-3; 7 bases agree with TRBD1. The V and J ends lost 2 bases and 0 bases, in that order; junction bases with no gene match: 3. This CDR3 is 15 amino acids long. Germline CDR1 is MNHEY and CDR2 is SVGEGT. CDR3 DNA: TGTGCCAGCAGTTACGACAGGGCTTACCAAGAGACCCAGTACTTC. It translates to CASSYDRAYQETQYF.

The chain recombines TRBV3-1 (or the pseudogene TRBV3-2) with TRBJ2-1, with 9 nucleotides matching TRBD1. CDR3 length equals 15 residues. Germline CDR1 and CDR2: LGHDT and YNNKEL (reference sequence). Germline trimming cut 5 bases from V and 6 bases from J; bases unmatched to any gene: 8. The CDR3 loop reads CASSYDRGAINEQFF. For the CDR3, the DNA is TGTGCCAGCAGCTATGACAGGGGGGCGATCAATGAGCAGTTCTTC.

This sequence joins TRBV5-1 and TRBJ2-1; TRBD2 agrees at 8 bases. This CDR3 is 14 amino acids long. Germline V gene lookup returns CDR1 SGHRS and CDR2 YFSETQ. V shed 0 bases, J shed 9 bases, and the junction held 5 bases outside the gene matches. This chain's CDR3 is CASSLGSGGSEQFF. Written as DNA, the CDR3 is TGCGCCAGCAGCTTGGGGAGCGGGGGTAGTGAGCAGTTCTTC.

The chain links TRBV5-6 to TRBJ1-2; maybe TRBD1 (5 bases). This CDR3 is built from 18 residues. The V end was cut by 2 bases, the J end by 0 bases, with 20 bases between. Per germline, CDR1 SGHDT and CDR2 YYEEEE. DNA of the CDR3: TGTGCCAGCAGCTTAGGGGAATTGAGACGGCAGCCTAACTATGGCTACACCTTC. This gives the protein CASSLGELRRQPNYGYTF. Full variable domain (remainder filled in from reference TRBV5-6 and TRBJ1-2): DAGVTQSPTHLIKTRGQQVTLRCSPKSGHDTVSWYQQALGQGPQFIFQYYEEEERQRGNFPDRFSGHQFPNYSSELNVNALLLGDSALYLCASSLGELRRQPNYGYTFGSGTRLTVV.

The table lists this clone with a count of one. The genes are TRBV27 and TRBJ2-5, with 7 bases that match TRBD2. There are 14 residues in the CDR3. V trimming: 3 bases; J trimming: 4 bases; junction bases outside the gene matches: 5. Germline V gene sequence: CDR1 MNHEY, CDR2 SMNVEV (reference sequence). CDR3 nucleotide sequence: TGTGCCAGCAGTTTCCGGGAGGACGGAGAGACCCAGTACTTC. It yields the protein CASSFREDGETQYF.

V and J are TRBV9 and TRBJ2-3; 11 bases map to TRBD2. The V segment lost 2 bases and the J segment 5 bases; nucleotides outside the gene matches: 4. Germline-derived CDR1 and CDR2 are SGDLS and YYNGEE. The CDR3 totals 15 residues. The CDR3 DNA is TGTGCCAGCAGCGTTAGCGGGGGGGCGAGAGATACGCAGTATTTT. Residues: CASSVSGGARDTQYF.

CDR3 bases: TGTGCCAGCAGAGGGTCCGGGACAGGGAACCCCGTTGAGGAAAAACTGTTTTTT. This sequence encodes CASRGSGTGNPVEEKLFF. The rearrangement links TRBV7-9 to TRBJ1-4, with 9 bases fitting TRBD1. The CDR3 has 18 residues. With 6 bases clipped from V and 8 bases from J, the junction kept 19 bases outside the gene matches. Germline V lookup: CDR1 SEHNR, CDR2 FQNEAQ (reference sequence).

The CDR3: CASSFSGGTEAFF. CDR3 in DNA: TGTGCCAGCAGTTTTTCCGGGGGGACTGAAGCTTTCTTT. This chain uses TRBV28 with TRBJ1-1; tentatively, D is TRBD1 (5 bases). Germline V gene sequence: CDR1 MDHEN, CDR2 SYDVKM. Trimming took off 3 bases at V and 5 bases at J, with 10 bases between the two ends. The CDR3 has 13 residues.

This clone was detected only a few times. The V and J genes are TRBV5-1 and TRBJ2-7; maybe TRBD2 (5 bases). V lost 0 bases and J 2 bases, leaving 9 bases between the germline ends. This CDR3 has 14 residues. Per germline, CDR1 SGHRS and CDR2 YFSETQ. The CDR3 nucleotides are TGCGCCAGCAGCTTGGAAGCGGTCACCTACGAGCAGTACTTC. This gives the protein CASSLEAVTYEQYF.

The rearrangement uses TRBV20-1 and TRBJ2-5; possible D gene TRBD2, 5 bases. Germline V lookup: CDR1 DFQATT, CDR2 SNEGSKA (reference sequence). The ends were cut back, 3 bases at V and 3 bases at J, with 11 bases in the middle. The CDR3 is made up of 13 amino acids. This CDR3 reads CSASDGVKETQYF. The CDR3 DNA follows: TGCAGTGCTAGTGACGGGGTAAAAGAGACCCAGTACTTC.

V gene TRBV30 combines with J gene TRBJ1-3; 7 bases agree with TRBD1. V lost 0 bases, J lost 2 bases, and 7 bases stayed unmatched. Germline lookup yields CDR1 GTSNPN and CDR2 SVGIG (reference sequence). CDR3 size: 16 residues. The CDR3 DNA reads as TGTGCCTGGAGTGTATTAGGGGGCGCAGCTGGAAACACCATATATTTT. This codes for CAWSVLGGAAGNTIYF.

V and J are TRBV15 and TRBJ2-5; a possible D gene is TRBD2 (7 bases). The length of the CDR3 is 16 residues. V lost 1 base, J lost 5 bases, and 17 bases lay in between. Germline values: CDR1 LNHNV, CDR2 YYDKDF (reference sequence). The CDR3 DNA reads TGTGCCACCAGCAGAGCGAGGGGGGGGGCAGTGGAGACCCAGTACTTC. Protein sequence: CATSRARGGAVETQYF. Together with reference TRBV15 and TRBJ2-5, the CDR3 gives the full variable domain: DAMVIQNPRYQVTQFGKPVTLSCSQTLNHNVMYWYQQKSSQAPKLLFHYYDKDFNNEADTPDNFQSRRPNTSFCFLDIRSPGLGDTAMYLCATSRARGGAVETQYFGPGTRLLVL.

The V call is TRBV5-1, the J call TRBJ1-5; 7 bases align to TRBD1. CDR1 is SGHRS and CDR2 is YFSETQ in the germline V gene. This CDR3 spans 15 amino acids. V dropped 0 bases and J dropped 5; count of bases not matched to a gene: 5. The CDR3 DNA sequence: TGCGCCAGCAGCTTGGAGGGGGCTACCTATCAGCCCCAGCATTTT. It translates to CASSLEGATYQPQHF.

This clone was detected only once. This sequence joins TRBV19 and TRBJ2-5, with D maybe TRBD1 (5 bases). V lost 0 bases and J lost 5, with 19 bases in between. The CDR3 has 17 amino acids. CDR1 is LNHDA and CDR2 is SQIVND in the germline V gene (reference sequence). CDR3 coding DNA: TGTGCCAGTAGTATAGAGGTGCGTGGCAGGGCGAGGGAGACCCAGTACTTC. Translating it yields CASSIEVRGRARETQYF.

This chain connects TRBV4-3 to TRBJ2-1; TRBD2 might be the D (6 bases). The CDR3 spans 15 residues. Germline CDR1 reads LGHNA; CDR2 reads YSLEER. Trimming took 0 bases from V and 4 from J, leaving 10 bases between them. The CDR3 protein is CASSQDLGLYNEQFF. The DNA of the CDR3 is TGCGCCAGCAGCCAAGATCTGGGACTGTACAATGAGCAGTTCTTC.

The chain is built from TRBV6-6 and TRBJ1-4, with 10 positions matching TRBD1. Losses at the gene ends were 5 bases for V and 8 bases for J; bases not matched to a gene: 17. Germline V CDR1 and CDR2: MNHNY, SVGAGI (reference sequence). This CDR3 has 18 residues. The CDR3 nucleotides are TGTGCCAGCAGTCTAAATTCCTTAGTTGGACAGGGGGAGGAAAAACTGTTTTTT. Its protein product is CASSLNSLVGQGEEKLFF.

The chain recombines TRBV5-8 with TRBJ2-5; perhaps TRBD1 as D (6 bases). The CDR3 totals 15 residues. Germline lookup yields CDR1 SGHTS and CDR2 YDEGEE. V lost 7 bases and J 7 bases, leaving 23 bases between the germline ends. The CDR3 loop reads CASASLYRDFGTQYF. The CDR3, as DNA: TGTGCCAGCGCTTCCCTTTACAGGGATTTTGGGACCCAGTACTTC.

V gene TRBV27 combines with J gene TRBJ1-1; perhaps TRBD1 as D (5 bases). V lost 3 bases and J 4 bases, leaving 15 bases between the germline ends. Germline CDR1 is MNHEY and CDR2 is SMNVEV (reference sequence). This CDR3 has 15 residues. This CDR3 is CASSFNGGGGTEAFF. In DNA form, the CDR3 reads TGTGCCAGCAGTTTTAACGGGGGGGGAGGCACTGAAGCTTTCTTT.

This chain joins TRBV19 and TRBJ1-6; D is unclear. This CDR3 has 13 residues. Germline V CDR1 and CDR2: LNHDA, SQIVND (reference sequence). V was shortened by 7 bases and J by 8 bases, with 12 bases between the two germline ends. CDR3 protein: CASTEDRDSPLHF. The CDR3 DNA is TGTGCCAGTACGGAGGACCGAGATTCACCCCTCCACTTT.